This T cell receptor beta chain came from a study of blood T cells in healthy people across ages. Together with a sample-barcoded 5' primer, a J-beta primer mix was included in a second PCR lasting about 7 to 11 cycles. Every sample produced at least 2.5 million CDR3-containing paired-end reads. TCRdb reprocessed the 5' RACE reads via MiXCR and lists one record per CDR3 protein. The table has some 1,500,000 distinct CDR3 sequences, roughly 43% seen once. Deletions cut 7 bases from V and 3 bases from J, with 10 bases between. This CDR3 has 13 residues. Germline CDR1 is ENHRY and CDR2 is SYGVKD. As for this clonotype: Antigen specificity is unknown.

Study-level findings and limits: The recorded TCR beta diversity per million T cells decreased in a roughly linear manner with age. Versus aged donors, long-lived donors had higher diversity and more naive CD4+ cells.

The chain employs TRBV10-3 and TRBJ2-1, with a tentative D call TRBD1 (6 bases). The source is a young woman in good health. The sequenced sample consisted of blood. In DNA form, the CDR3 reads TGTGCCATCACCCGGACAGACTACAATGAGCAGTTCTTC. Amino acids: CAITRTDYNEQFF.